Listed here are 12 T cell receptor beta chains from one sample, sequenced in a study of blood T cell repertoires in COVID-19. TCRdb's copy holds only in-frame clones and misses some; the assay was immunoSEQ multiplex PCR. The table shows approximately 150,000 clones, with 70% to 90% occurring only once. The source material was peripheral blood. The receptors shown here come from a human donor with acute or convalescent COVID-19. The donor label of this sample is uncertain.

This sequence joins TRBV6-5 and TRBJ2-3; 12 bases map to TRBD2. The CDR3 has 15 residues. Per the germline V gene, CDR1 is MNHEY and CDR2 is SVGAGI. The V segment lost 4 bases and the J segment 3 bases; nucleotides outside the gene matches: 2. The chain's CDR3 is CASSSGTSGTDTQYF. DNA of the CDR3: TGTGCCAGCAGTTCAGGGACTAGCGGGACAGATACGCAGTATTTT.

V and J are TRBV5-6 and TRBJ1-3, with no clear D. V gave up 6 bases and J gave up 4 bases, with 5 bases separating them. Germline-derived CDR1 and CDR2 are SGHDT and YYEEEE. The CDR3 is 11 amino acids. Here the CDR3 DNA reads TGTGCCAGCACCTCCGGAAACACCATATATTTT. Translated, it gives CASTSGNTIYF.

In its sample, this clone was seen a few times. In nucleotides, the CDR3 is TGTGCCAGAAGCCAGCTAGCGGGGTCCTACGAGCAGTACGTC. Its translation: CARSQLAGSYEQYV. V usage is TRBV5-3 and J usage is TRBJ2-7, with 9 bases aligning to TRBD2. TRBV5-3 is reported as an ORF; its role is uncertain. The CDR3 extends over 14 amino acids. Unmatched junction bases numbered 3, after V lost 4 bases and J lost 1 base.

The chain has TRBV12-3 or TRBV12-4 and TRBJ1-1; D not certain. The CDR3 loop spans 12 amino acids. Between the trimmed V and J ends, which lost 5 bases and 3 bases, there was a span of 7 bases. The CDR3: CASSTRYTEAFF. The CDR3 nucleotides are TGTGCCAGCAGTACCAGGTACACTGAAGCTTTCTTT.

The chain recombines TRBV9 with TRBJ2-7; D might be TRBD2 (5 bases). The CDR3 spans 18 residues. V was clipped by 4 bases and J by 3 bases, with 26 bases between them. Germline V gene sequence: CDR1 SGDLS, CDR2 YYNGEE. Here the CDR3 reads CASSHSEGRGPLLYEQYV. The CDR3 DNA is TGTGCCAGCAGCCATTCAGAGGGTAGAGGCCCCCTCCTCTACGAGCAGTACGTC.

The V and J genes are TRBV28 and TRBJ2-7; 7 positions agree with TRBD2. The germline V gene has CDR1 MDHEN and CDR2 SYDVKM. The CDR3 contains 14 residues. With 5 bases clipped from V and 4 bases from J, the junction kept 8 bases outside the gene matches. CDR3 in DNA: TGTGCCAGCAGTCCCGGGGCGGGGGTTTACGAGCAGTACGTC. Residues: CASSPGAGVYEQYV.

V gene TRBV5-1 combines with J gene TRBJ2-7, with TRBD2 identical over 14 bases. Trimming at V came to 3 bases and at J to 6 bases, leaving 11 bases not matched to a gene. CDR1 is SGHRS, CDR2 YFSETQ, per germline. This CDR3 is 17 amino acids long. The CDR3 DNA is TGCGCCAGCAGCTCCGGACTAGCGGGAGGCCGTTCTCTCGAGCAGTACGTC. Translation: CASSSGLAGGRSLEQYV.

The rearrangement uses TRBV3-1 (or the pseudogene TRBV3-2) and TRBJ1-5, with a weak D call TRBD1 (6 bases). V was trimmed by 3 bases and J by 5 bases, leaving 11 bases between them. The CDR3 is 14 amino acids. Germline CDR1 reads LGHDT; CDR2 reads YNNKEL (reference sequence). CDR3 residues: CASSQDTGHQPQHF. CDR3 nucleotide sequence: TGTGCCAGCAGCCAGGATACAGGGCATCAGCCCCAGCATTTT.

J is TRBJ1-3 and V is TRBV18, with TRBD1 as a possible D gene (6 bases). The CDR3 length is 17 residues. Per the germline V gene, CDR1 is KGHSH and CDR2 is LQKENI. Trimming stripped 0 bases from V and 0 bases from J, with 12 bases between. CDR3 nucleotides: TGTGCCAGCTCACCACCAACAGGGATAAGCTCTGGAAACACCATATATTTT. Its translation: CASSPPTGISSGNTIYF.

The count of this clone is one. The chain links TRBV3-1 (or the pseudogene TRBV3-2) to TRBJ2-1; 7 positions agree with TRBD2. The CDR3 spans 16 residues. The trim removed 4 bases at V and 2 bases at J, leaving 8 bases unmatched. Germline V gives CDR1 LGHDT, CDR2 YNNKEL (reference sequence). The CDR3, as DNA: TGTGCCAGCAGCCCCTGGGGCGGGAGTCCCTACAATGAGCAGTTCTTC. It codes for CASSPWGGSPYNEQFF.

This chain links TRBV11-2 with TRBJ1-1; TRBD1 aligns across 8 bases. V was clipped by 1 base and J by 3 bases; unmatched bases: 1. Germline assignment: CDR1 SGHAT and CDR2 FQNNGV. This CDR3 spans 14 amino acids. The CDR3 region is CASSLGQGYTEAFF. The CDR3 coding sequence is TGTGCCAGCAGCTTAGGACAGGGGTACACTGAAGCTTTCTTT.

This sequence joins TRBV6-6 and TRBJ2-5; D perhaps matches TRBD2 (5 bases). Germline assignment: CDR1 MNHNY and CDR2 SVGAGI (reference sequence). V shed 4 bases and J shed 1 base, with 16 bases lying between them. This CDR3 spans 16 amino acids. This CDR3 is CASSFGPTGIQETQYF. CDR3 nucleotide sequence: TGTGCCAGCAGTTTCGGCCCCACGGGGATCCAAGAGACCCAGTACTTC.